The rows below give T cell receptor beta chains drawn from one sample of a study of vaccination and CD4 T cells after COVID-19. TCRdb re-called the PCR reads with MiXCR, one entry per CDR3 protein. The sample includes some 8,000 distinct CDR3 sequences, under 20% of them seen just once. These receptors are not linked to any known antigen. The sample consisted of CD4+ T cells from blood, cultured in vitro, taken after SARS-CoV-2 vaccination. The origin of the receptors is a human donor who had recovered from COVID-19. CDR3s include the opening cysteine and the closing phenylalanine or tryptophan. The D gene is left open where the match is weak. Some rows have no size entry. The others give once, few or many, or a class for an expanded clone.

J gene	clone size	V gene	D gene	CDR3 DNA	CDR3 protein
TRBJ2-5	-	TRBV18	-	TGTGCCAGCTCGAGGGGGCAAGAGACCCAGTACTTC	CASSRGQETQYF
TRBJ2-3	-	TRBV19	-	TGTGCCAGTAGAACCACCGGGGCCGCAGATACGCAGTATTTT	CASRTTGAADTQYF
TRBJ1-5	few	TRBV28	-	TGTGCCAGCAGTTACAATCAGCCCCAGCATTTT	CASSYNQPQHF
TRBJ1-5	few	TRBV6-2/TRBV6-3	-	TGTGCCAGCCGCGAGCGCAATCAGCCCCAGCATTTT	CASRERNQPQHF
TRBJ2-3	-	TRBV6-4	-	TGTGCCAGCAGCCAGTCGGCGGGTTGGGGAGATACGCAGTATTTT	CASSQSAGWGDTQYF
TRBJ2-4	large	TRBV6-5	-	TGTGCCAGCAGTTACACCCGGTCAGGGGTGGGTGGCAAAAACATTCAGTACTTC	CASSYTRSGVGGKNIQYF
TRBJ2-3	-	TRBV4-2	TRBD2	TGTGCCAGCAGCCAGTTAGCGGGAGGGCGGGTCACAGATACGCAGTATTTT	CASSQLAGGRVTDTQYF
TRBJ2-3	medium-sized	TRBV15	-	TGTGCCACCAGCAGCCAGGGAACAGATACGCAGTATTTT	CATSSQGTDTQYF
TRBJ2-1	few	TRBV4-2	-	TGTGCCAGCAGCCAAGTCGCGGCGGTCTCCTACAATGAGCAGTTCTTC	CASSQVAAVSYNEQFF
TRBJ1-1	-	TRBV10-1	-	TGCGCCAGCAGTGAATCCGGGCGCAACACTGAAGCTTTCTTT	CASSESGRNTEAFF
TRBJ1-1	once	TRBV10-1	-	TGCGCCAGCACCGGGGGTAGGAGGGGAACTATGAACACTGAAGCTTTCTTT	CASTGGRRGTMNTEAFF